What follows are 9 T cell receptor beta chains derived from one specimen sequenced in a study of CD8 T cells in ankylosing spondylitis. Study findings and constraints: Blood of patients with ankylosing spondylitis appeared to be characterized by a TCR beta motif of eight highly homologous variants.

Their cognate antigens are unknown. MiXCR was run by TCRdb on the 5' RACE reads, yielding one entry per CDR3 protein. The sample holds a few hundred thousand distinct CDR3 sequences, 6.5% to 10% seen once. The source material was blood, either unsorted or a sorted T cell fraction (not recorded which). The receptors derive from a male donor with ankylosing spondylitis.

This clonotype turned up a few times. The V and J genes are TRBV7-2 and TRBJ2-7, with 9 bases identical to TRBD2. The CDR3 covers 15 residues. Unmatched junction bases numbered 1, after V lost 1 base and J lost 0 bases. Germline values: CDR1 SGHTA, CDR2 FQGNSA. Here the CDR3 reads CASSLVAGASYEQYF. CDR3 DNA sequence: TGTGCCAGCAGCTTAGTAGCGGGAGCCTCCTACGAGCAGTACTTC.

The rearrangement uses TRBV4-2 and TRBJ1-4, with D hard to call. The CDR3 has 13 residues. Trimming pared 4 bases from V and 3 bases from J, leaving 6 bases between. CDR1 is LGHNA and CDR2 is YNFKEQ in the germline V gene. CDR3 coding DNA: TGTGCCAGCAGCCGGGGTGCTAATGAAAAACTGTTTTTT. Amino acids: CASSRGANEKLFF.

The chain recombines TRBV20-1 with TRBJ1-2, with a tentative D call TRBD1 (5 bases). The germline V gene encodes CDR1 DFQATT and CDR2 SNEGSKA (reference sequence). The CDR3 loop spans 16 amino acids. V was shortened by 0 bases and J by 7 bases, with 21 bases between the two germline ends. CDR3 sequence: CSARDDSPGPLPGYTF. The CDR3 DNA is TGCAGTGCTAGAGATGACAGCCCGGGCCCCCTGCCTGGCTACACCTTC.

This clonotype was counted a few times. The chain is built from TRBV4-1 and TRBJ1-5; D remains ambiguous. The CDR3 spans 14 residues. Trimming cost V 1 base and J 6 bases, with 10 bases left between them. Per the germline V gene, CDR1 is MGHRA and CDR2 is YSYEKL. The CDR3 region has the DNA TGCGCCAGCAGCCAAGTCGACGTATCTCAGCCCCAGCATTTT. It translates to CASSQVDVSQPQHF.

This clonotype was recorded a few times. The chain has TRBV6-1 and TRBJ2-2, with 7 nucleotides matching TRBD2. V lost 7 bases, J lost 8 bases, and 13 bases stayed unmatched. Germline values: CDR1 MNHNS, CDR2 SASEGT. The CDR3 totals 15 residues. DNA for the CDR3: TGTGCCAGCAAACCAACACTAGCGCCCGGGGGGGAGCTGTTTTTT. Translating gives CASKPTLAPGGELFF.

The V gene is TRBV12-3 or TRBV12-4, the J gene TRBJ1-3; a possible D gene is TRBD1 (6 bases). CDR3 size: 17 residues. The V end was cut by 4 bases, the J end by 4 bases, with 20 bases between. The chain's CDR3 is CASSWSGGGASGNTIYF. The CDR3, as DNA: TGTGCCAGCAGTTGGTCGGGGGGGGGCGCGTCCGGAAACACCATATATTTT.

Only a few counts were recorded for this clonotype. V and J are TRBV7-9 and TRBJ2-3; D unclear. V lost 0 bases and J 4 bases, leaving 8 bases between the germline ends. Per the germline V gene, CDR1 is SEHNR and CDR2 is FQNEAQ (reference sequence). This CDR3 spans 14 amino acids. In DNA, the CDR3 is TGTGCCAGCAGCTTAGCCAGGACCCCAGATACGCAGTATTTT. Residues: CASSLARTPDTQYF.

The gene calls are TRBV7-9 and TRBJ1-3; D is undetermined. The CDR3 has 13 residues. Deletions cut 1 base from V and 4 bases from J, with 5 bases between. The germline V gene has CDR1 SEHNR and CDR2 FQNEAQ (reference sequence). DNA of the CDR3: TGTGCCAGCAGCTTAGATAACGGAAACACCATATATTTT. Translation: CASSLDNGNTIYF.

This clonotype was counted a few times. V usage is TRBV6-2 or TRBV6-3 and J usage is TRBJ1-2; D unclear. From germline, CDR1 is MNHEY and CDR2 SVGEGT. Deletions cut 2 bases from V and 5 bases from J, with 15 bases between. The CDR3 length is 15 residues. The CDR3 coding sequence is TGTGCCAGCAGTTACGCAAGTTTCCCCTCTTATGGCTACACCTTC. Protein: CASSYASFPSYGYTF.